This is a list of T cell receptor beta chains from one sample in a study of blood T cells in healthy people across ages. TCRdb reprocessed the 5' RACE reads with MiXCR, giving one entry per CDR3 protein. The table includes 900,000 to 950,000 distinct CDR3 sequences, roughly 29% detected once. This sample was shared with a second study, whose subject was T cells of mothers and their children.

Sequencing used blood. All receptors derive from a woman aged 40-49 years in good health. Each CDR3 is given with its conserved first and last residue. The order of the fields is V gene, D gene, CDR3 length, clone size, J gene, CDR3 protein, CDR3 DNA. A D gene is named only where the DNA matches it firmly. Not all rows give a size; the values are once, few, many and, for expanded clones, a class.

>TRBV4-2|NA|13|many|TRBJ1-5
CASSQGNDQPQHF
TGTGCCAGCAGCCAAGGAAACGACCAGCCCCAGCATTTT
>TRBV7-3|TRBD1|16|NA|TRBJ2-2
CASSLRQGTDTGELFF
TGTGCCAGCAGCTTAAGACAGGGAACCGACACCGGGGAGCTGTTTTTT
>TRBV28|TRBD1|17|NA|TRBJ1-2
CASSLNNPGQGNYGYTF
TGTGCCAGCAGTTTAAATAACCCGGGACAGGGAAACTATGGCTACACCTTC
>TRBV7-2|NA|15|few|TRBJ1-2
CASSFRQAPFDGYTF
TGTGCCAGCAGCTTTCGACAGGCGCCTTTCGATGGCTACACCTTC
>TRBV12-3/TRBV12-4|TRBD1|18|few|TRBJ1-2
CASSLYSQGAGFYYGYTF
TGTGCCAGCAGTTTATATAGCCAGGGGGCTGGCTTTTACTATGGCTACACCTTC
>TRBV14|NA|13|NA|TRBJ2-7
CASGARDTYEQYF
TGTGCCAGCGGGGCCCGGGATACCTACGAGCAGTACTTC
>TRBV3-1|TRBD2|15|NA|TRBJ2-1
CASSPGGLVSYEQFF
TGTGCCAGCAGCCCTGGGGGACTAGTGAGCTATGAGCAGTTCTTC
>TRBV6-1|TRBD2|17|NA|TRBJ2-3
CASSEGVAGGSTDTQYF
TGTGCCAGCAGTGAAGGGGTAGCGGGGGGTAGCACAGATACGCAGTATTTT
>TRBV10-3|NA|14|few|TRBJ2-1
CAISESTSRETQFF
TGTGCCATCAGTGAGTCTACTAGCAGAGAGACCCAGTTCTTC
>TRBV6-2/TRBV6-3|NA|16|few|TRBJ2-1
CASSSPWAGQDNEQFF
TGTGCCAGCAGTTCTCCGTGGGCAGGTCAGGACAATGAGCAGTTCTTC
>TRBV4-1|NA|16|NA|TRBJ1-1
CASSQDPGRLDTEAFF
TGCGCCAGCAGCCAAGATCCCGGACGGCTAGACACTGAAGCTTTCTTT
>TRBV20-1|NA|15|few|TRBJ1-5
CSARDGGSATQPQHF
TGCAGTGCTAGAGATGGTGGGTCCGCCACTCAGCCCCAGCATTTT
>TRBV2|NA|13|NA|TRBJ2-7
CASSVQGPYEQYF
TGTGCCAGCAGTGTTCAGGGGCCCTACGAGCAGTACTTC
>TRBV7-9|TRBD1|14|few|TRBJ1-1
CASSMGQGNTEAFF
TGTGCCAGCAGCATGGGACAGGGGAACACTGAAGCTTTCTTT
>TRBV28|NA|13|few|TRBJ1-2
CASSFSRDYGYTF
TGTGCCAGCAGTTTCAGCAGAGACTATGGCTACACCTTC
>TRBV15|TRBD2|16|NA|TRBJ2-3
CATSSPLAGGRDTQYF
TGTGCCACCAGCAGTCCTTTAGCGGGGGGGCGAGATACGCAGTATTTT
>TRBV20-1|TRBD2|13|few|TRBJ2-7
CGGPSGASGEQYF
TGCGGTGGACCTAGCGGGGCGAGTGGCGAGCAGTACTTC
>TRBV20-1|TRBD2|14|many|TRBJ2-5
CSATSGSGGETQYF
TGCAGTGCCACCAGCGGTAGCGGGGGGGAGACCCAGTACTTC
>TRBV5-1|NA|14|few|TRBJ1-2
CASSLVDFEYGYTF
TGCGCCAGCAGCTTGGTAGACTTCGAATACGGCTACACCTTC
>TRBV5-1|NA|14|NA|TRBJ2-7
CASSCGGDQEAQYF
TGCGCCAGCAGCTGCGGAGGGGACCAAGAGGCCCAGTACTTC
>TRBV5-4|NA|15|NA|TRBJ2-2
CASSLAVSGPGELFF
TGTGCCAGCAGCTTGGCCGTTTCGGGGCCCGGGGAGCTGTTTTTT
>TRBV10-3|TRBD1|17|many|TRBJ2-5
CAIRGPPSDRGQETQYF
TGTGCCATCAGGGGTCCCCCCTCGGACAGGGGGCAAGAGACCCAGTACTTC
>TRBV28|NA|17|NA|TRBJ1-5
CASSIHLGGKSNQPQHF
TGTGCCAGCAGCATTCACTTGGGAGGAAAGAGCAATCAGCCCCAGCATTTT
>TRBV5-5|TRBD1|16|NA|TRBJ2-2
CASRQGDVAGTGELFF
TGTGCCAGCAGGCAGGGGGACGTCGCTGGCACCGGGGAGCTGTTTTTT
>TRBV7-9|NA|17|NA|TRBJ1-4
CASSLLILGAFNEKLFF
TGTGCCAGCAGCTTACTTATTTTGGGGGCGTTCAATGAAAAACTGTTTTTT
>TRBV5-1|NA|15|NA|TRBJ2-3
CASSLGNGYTDTQYF
TGCGCCAGCAGCTTGGGTAACGGGTACACAGATACGCAGTATTTT
>TRBV11-2|TRBD1|14|few|TRBJ2-7
CASSQGQGGDEQYF
TGTGCCAGCAGCCAGGGACAGGGGGGCGACGAGCAGTACTTC
>TRBV12-3/TRBV12-4|TRBD2|16|few|TRBJ2-2
CASSPHGAGRDGELFF
TGTGCCAGCAGCCCCCATGGGGCGGGGAGGGACGGGGAGCTGTTTTTT
>TRBV5-1|NA|17|many|TRBJ2-5
CASSLALAGGPQETQYF
TGCGCCAGCAGCTTGGCCTTGGCAGGCGGACCCCAAGAGACCCAGTACTTC
>TRBV28|NA|13|NA|TRBJ1-2
CASSFPRDYGYTF
TGTGCCAGCAGTTTTCCCAGGGACTATGGCTACACCTTC
>TRBV10-3|TRBD1|15|few|TRBJ2-7
CAIRLEGQSSYEQYF
TGTGCCATCAGGCTTGAGGGACAGAGCTCCTACGAGCAGTACTTC
>TRBV20-1|NA|14|few|TRBJ1-4
CSASNRGVNEKLFF
TGCAGTGCTAGCAATCGGGGGGTTAATGAAAAACTGTTTTTT
>TRBV5-1|NA|16|NA|TRBJ1-4
CASTPLSLSTNEKLFF
TGCGCCAGCACCCCGTTGAGCCTATCAACTAATGAAAAACTGTTTTTT
>TRBV7-9|NA|14|NA|TRBJ2-1
CASSLVEDYNEQFF
TGTGCCAGCAGCTTAGTGGAGGACTACAATGAGCAGTTCTTC
>TRBV20-1|NA|15|few|TRBJ2-4
CSARDEFRAKNIQYF
TGCAGTGCTAGAGACGAGTTTAGGGCCAAAAACATTCAGTACTTC
>TRBV7-2|TRBD1|16|many|TRBJ2-5
CASNLFGQGSQETQYF
TGTGCCAGCAACCTCTTCGGACAGGGATCCCAAGAGACCCAGTACTTC
>TRBV6-1|TRBD2|15|few|TRBJ2-7
CASSEPGGKAREQYF
TGTGCCAGCAGTGAACCCGGGGGGAAGGCGCGCGAGCAGTACTTC
>TRBV2|NA|14|few|TRBJ1-5
CASSGQQTREPQHF
TGTGCCAGCAGTGGACAGCAGACCAGGGAGCCCCAGCATTTT
>TRBV6-2/TRBV6-3|NA|15|many|TRBJ2-1
CASSYGEGGYNEQFF
TGTGCCAGCAGTTACGGTGAAGGGGGCTACAATGAGCAGTTCTTC
>TRBV5-1|NA|13|many|TRBJ2-1
CASSLRADHEQFF
TGCGCCAGCAGCTTGAGGGCAGACCATGAGCAGTTCTTC
>TRBV14|NA|16|few|TRBJ2-1
CASSLPPRGSYNEQFF
TGTGCCAGCAGCCTGCCTCCCCGGGGGTCCTACAATGAGCAGTTCTTC
>TRBV12-3/TRBV12-4|TRBD1|15|many|TRBJ2-7
CASRPRTGSYHEQYF
TGTGCCAGCAGACCGAGGACAGGTAGCTACCACGAGCAGTACTTC
>TRBV5-1|NA|15|NA|TRBJ2-3
CASSLAQGNTDTQYF
TGCGCCAGCAGCTTGGCCCAGGGGAACACAGATACGCAGTATTTT
>TRBV7-7|NA|17|NA|TRBJ2-1
CASSLAIDTDPYNEQFF
TGTGCTAGCAGCTTAGCCATCGACACGGACCCCTACAATGAGCAGTTCTTC
>TRBV7-2|TRBD1|15|few|TRBJ1-5
CASSLEGTGDQPQHF
TGTGCCAGCAGCTTAGAGGGGACAGGGGATCAGCCCCAGCATTTT
>TRBV6-5|TRBD1|15|few|TRBJ1-2
CASSYPGQGNYGYTF
TGTGCCAGCAGTTACCCAGGACAGGGAAACTATGGCTACACCTTC